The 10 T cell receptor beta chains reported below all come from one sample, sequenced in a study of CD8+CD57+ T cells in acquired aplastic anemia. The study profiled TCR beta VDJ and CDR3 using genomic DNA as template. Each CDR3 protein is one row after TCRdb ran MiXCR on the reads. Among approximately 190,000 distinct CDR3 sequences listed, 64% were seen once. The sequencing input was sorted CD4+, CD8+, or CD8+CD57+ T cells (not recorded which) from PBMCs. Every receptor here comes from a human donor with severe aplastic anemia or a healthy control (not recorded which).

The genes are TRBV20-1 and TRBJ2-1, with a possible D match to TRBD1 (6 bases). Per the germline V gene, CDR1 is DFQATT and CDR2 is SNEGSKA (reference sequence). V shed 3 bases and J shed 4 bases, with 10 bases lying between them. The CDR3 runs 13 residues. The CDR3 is CSARGARYNEQFF. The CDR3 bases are TGCAGTGCTAGGGGGGCCAGATACAATGAGCAGTTCTTC.

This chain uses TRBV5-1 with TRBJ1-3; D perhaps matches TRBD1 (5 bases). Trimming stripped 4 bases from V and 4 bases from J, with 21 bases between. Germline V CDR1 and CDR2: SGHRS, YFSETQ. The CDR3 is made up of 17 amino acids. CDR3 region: CASSAKSLGLVGNTIYF. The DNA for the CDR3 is TGCGCCAGCAGCGCCAAGTCGTTGGGGCTAGTAGGAAACACCATATATTTT.

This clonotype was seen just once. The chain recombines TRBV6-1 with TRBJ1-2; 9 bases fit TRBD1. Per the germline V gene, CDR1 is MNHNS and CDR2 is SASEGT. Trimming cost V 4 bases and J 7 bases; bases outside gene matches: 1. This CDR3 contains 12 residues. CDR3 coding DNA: TGTGCCAGCAGTGGGGGACAGGGTGGCTACACCTTC. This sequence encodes CASSGGQGGYTF.

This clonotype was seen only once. The CDR3 sequence is CASSLKQGTPSYEQYF. In nucleotides, the CDR3 is TGTGCCAGCAGCCTCAAACAGGGTACCCCTTCCTACGAGCAGTACTTC. The chain is built from TRBV12-3 or TRBV12-4 and TRBJ2-7; D might be TRBD1 (6 bases). Deletions cut 6 bases from V and 1 base from J, with 19 bases between. CDR3 length equals 16 residues.

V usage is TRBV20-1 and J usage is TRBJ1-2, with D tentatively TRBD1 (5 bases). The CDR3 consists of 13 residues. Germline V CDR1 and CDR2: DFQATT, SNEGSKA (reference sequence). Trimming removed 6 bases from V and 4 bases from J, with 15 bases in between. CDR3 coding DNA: TGCAGTGCAGACGTGGCGACAGCCTATGGCTACACCTTC. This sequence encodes CSADVATAYGYTF.

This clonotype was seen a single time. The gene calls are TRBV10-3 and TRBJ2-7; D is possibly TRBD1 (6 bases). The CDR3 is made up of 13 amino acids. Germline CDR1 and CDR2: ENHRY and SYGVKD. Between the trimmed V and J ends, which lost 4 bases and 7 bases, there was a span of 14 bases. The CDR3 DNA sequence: TGTGCCATCAGTGGGTCCAGCGGACAGGAGCAGTACTTC. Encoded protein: CAISGSSGQEQYF.

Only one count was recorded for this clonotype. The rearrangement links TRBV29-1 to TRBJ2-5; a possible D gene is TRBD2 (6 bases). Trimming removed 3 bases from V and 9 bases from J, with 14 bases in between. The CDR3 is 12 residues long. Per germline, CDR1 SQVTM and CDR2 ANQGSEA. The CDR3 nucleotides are TGCAGCGTTGAGGGGGACTCCCCAGCCCAGTACTTC. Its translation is CSVEGDSPAQYF.

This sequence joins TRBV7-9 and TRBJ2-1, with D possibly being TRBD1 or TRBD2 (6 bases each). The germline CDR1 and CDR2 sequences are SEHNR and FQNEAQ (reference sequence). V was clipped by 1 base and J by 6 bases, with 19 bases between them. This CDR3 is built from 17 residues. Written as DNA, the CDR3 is TGTGCCAGCAGCTTAGGGTGGGGGGCTTTCGGGCCCAATGAGCAGTTCTTC. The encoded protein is CASSLGWGAFGPNEQFF.

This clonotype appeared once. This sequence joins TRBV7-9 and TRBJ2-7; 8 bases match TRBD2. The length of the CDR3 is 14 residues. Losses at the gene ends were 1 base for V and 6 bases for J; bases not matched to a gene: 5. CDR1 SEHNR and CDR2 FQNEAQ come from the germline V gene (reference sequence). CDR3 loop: CASSLVAGRSEQYF. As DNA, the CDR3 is TGTGCCAGCAGCTTAGTAGCGGGAAGAAGCGAGCAGTACTTC.

This chain's CDR3 is CASRVGEPNTEAFF. DNA of the CDR3: TGCGCCAGCAGAGTGGGGGAACCGAACACTGAAGCTTTCTTT. This chain connects TRBV5-1 to TRBJ1-1; a possible D gene is TRBD1 (5 bases). The V end was cut by 5 bases, the J end by 1 base, with 12 bases between. The germline V gene has CDR1 SGHRS and CDR2 YFSETQ. The CDR3 sequence is 14 residues long. Combining the CDR3 with reference TRBV5-1 and TRBJ1-1 gives the whole variable domain KAGVTQTPRYLIKTRGQQVTLSCSPISGHRSVSWYQQTPGQGLQFLFEYFSETQRNKGNFPGRFSGRQFSNSRSEMNVSTLELGDSALYLCASRVGEPNTEAFFGQGTRLTVV.